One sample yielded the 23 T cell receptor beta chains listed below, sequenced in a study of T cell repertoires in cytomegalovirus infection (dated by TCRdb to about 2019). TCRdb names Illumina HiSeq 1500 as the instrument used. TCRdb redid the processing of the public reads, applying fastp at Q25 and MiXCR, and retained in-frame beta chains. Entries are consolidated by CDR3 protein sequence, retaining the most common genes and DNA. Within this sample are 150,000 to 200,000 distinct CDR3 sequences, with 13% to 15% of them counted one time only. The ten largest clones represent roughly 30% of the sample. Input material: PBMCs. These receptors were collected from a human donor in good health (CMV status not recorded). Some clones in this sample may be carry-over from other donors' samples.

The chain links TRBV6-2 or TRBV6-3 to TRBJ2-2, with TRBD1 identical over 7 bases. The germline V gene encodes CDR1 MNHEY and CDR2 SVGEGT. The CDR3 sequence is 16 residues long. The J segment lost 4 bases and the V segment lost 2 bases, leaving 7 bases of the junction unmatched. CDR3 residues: CASSYGQAGRTGELFF. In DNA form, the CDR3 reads TGTGCCAGCAGTTACGGACAGGCCGGACGCACCGGGGAGCTGTTTTTT.

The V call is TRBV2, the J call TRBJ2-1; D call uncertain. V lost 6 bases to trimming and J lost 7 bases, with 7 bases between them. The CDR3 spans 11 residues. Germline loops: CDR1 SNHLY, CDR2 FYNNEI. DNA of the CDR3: TGTGCCAGCAGAATCAGAAATGAGCAGTTCTTC. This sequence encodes CASRIRNEQFF.

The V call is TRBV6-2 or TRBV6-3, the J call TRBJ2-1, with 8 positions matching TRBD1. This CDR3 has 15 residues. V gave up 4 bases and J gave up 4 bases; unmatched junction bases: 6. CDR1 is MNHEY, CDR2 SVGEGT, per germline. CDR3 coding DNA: TGTGCCAGCAGTTCCCCGGACAGGGTTTACAATGAGCAGTTCTTC. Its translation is CASSSPDRVYNEQFF.

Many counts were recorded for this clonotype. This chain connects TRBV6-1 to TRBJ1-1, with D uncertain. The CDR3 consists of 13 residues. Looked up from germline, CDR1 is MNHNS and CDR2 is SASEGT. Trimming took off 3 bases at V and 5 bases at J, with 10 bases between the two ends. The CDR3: CASSDGGRTEAFF. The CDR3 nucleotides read TGTGCCAGCAGTGATGGCGGCCGGACTGAAGCTTTCTTT.

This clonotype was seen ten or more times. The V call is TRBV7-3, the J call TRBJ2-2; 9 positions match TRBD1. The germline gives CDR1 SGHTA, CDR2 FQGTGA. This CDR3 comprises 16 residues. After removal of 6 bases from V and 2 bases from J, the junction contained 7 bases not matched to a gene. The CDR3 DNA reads TGTGCCAGCAGTTCCACAGGGGGCCCTAACACCGGGGAGCTGTTTTTT. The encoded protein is CASSSTGGPNTGELFF.

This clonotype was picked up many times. In nucleotides, the CDR3 is TGTGCCAGCAGCTGGCCGGGACAGGCGTCCTACGAGCAGTACTTC. It encodes CASSWPGQASYEQYF. The V gene is TRBV7-2, the J gene TRBJ2-7; TRBD1 matches 8 bases. The CDR3 is made up of 15 amino acids. Germline loops: CDR1 SGHTA, CDR2 FQGNSA. The V gene end was trimmed by 4 bases and the J gene end by 1 base; junction bases not matched to a gene: 6.

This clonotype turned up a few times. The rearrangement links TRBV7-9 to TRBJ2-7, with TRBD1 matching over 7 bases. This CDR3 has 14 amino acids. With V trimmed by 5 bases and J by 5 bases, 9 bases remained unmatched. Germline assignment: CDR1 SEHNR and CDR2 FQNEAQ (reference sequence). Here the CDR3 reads CASSIGTEAHEQYF. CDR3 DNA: TGTGCCAGCAGCATCGGGACAGAAGCCCACGAGCAGTACTTC.

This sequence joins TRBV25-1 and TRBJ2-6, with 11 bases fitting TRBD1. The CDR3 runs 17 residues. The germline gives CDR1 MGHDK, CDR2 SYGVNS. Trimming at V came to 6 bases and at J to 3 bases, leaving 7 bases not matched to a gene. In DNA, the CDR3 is TGTGCCAGCAGGCGGGGGACAGGGGGAGATGGGGCCAACGTCCTGACTTTC. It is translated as CASRRGTGGDGANVLTF.

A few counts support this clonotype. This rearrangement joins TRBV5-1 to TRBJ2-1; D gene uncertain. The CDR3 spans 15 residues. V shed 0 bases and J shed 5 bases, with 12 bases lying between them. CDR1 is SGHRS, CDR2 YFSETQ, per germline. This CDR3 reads CASSLEQFLDNEQFF. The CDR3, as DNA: TGCGCCAGCAGCTTGGAACAATTCCTCGACAATGAGCAGTTCTTC.

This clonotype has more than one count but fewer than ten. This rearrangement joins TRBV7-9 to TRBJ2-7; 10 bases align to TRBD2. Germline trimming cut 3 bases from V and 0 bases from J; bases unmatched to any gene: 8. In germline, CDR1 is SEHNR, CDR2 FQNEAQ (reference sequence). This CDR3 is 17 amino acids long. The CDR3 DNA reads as TGTGCCAGCAGCTTTATAAGCGGGAGGGCCCTCTCCTACGAGCAGTACTTC. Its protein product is CASSFISGRALSYEQYF.

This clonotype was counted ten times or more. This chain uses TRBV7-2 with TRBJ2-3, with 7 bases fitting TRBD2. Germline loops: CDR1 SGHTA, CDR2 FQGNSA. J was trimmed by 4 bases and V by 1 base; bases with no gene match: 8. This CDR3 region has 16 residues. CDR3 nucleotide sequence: TGTGCCAGCAGCTTAGGGGGGGGAGGGTTAGCAGATACGCAGTATTTT. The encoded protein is CASSLGGGGLADTQYF.

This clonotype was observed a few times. For the CDR3, the DNA is TGTGCCAGCAGCTCCCCCCTGTGGGGGGGCATCTCTGGGGCCAACGTCCTGACTTTC. It codes for CASSSPLWGGISGANVLTF. The chain links TRBV5-6 to TRBJ2-6; tentative D call: TRBD2 (7 bases). This CDR3 contains 19 residues. Looked up from germline, CDR1 is SGHDT and CDR2 is YYEEEE. Trimming removed 3 bases at V and 0 bases at J, with 19 bases between.

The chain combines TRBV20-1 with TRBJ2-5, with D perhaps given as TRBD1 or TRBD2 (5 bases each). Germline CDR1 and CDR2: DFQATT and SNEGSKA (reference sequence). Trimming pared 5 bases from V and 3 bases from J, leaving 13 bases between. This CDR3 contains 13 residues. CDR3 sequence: CSAPRGGKETQYF. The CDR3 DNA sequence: TGCAGTGCTCCCCGTGGGGGAAAAGAGACCCAGTACTTC.

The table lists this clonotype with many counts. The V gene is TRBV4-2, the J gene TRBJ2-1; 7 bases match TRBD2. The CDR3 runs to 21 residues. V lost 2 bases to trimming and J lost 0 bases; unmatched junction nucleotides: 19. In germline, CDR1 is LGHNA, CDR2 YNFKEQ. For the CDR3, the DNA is TGTGCCAGCAGCCAACCTCCCCAAGGATTCGCGGGAGTTTCCTCCTACAATGAGCAGTTCTTC. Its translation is CASSQPPQGFAGVSSYNEQFF.

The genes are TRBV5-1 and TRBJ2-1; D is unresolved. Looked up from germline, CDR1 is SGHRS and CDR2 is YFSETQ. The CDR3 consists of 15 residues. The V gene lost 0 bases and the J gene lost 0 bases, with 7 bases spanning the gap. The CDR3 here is CASSLEPGSYNEQFF. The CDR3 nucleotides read TGCGCCAGCAGCTTGGAGCCAGGCTCCTACAATGAGCAGTTCTTC.

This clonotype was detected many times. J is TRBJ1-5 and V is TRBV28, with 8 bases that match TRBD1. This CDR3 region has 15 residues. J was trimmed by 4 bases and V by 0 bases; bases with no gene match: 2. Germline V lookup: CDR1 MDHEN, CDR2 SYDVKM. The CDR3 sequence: CASSLWDRVNQPQHF. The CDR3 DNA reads TGTGCCAGCAGTTTATGGGACAGGGTGAATCAGCCCCAGCATTTT.

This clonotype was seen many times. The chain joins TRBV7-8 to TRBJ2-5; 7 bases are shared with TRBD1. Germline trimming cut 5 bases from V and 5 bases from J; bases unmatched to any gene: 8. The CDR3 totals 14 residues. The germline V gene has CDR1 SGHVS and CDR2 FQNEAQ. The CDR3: CASSKRQGSETQYF. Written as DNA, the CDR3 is TGTGCCAGCAGCAAAAGACAGGGTTCGGAGACCCAGTACTTC. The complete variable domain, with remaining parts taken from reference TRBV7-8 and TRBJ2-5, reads GAGVSQSPRYKVAKRGQDVALRCDPISGHVSLFWYQQALGQGPEFLTYFQNEAQLDKSGLPSDRFFAERPEGSVSTLKIQRTQQEDSAVYLCASSKRQGSETQYFGPGTRLLVL.

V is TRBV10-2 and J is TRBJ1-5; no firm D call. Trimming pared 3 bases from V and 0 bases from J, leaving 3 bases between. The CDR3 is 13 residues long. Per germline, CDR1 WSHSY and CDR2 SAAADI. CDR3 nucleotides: TGCGCCAGCAGTGAAAATAGCAATCAGCCCCAGCATTTT. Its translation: CASSENSNQPQHF.

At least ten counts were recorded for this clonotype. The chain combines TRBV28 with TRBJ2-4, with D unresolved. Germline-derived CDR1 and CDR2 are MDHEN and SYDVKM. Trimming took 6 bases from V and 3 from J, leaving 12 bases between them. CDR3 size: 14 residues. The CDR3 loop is CASSERRVKNIQYF. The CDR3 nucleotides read TGTGCCAGCAGCGAAAGGCGAGTCAAAAACATTCAGTACTTC.

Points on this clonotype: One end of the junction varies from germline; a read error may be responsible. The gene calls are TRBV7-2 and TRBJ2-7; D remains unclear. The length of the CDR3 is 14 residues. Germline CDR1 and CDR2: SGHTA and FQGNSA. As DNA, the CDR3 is TGTGCCGGCAGCTTAGAGAAAGGCCCCTACGAGCAGTACTTC. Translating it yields CAGSLEKGPYEQYF.

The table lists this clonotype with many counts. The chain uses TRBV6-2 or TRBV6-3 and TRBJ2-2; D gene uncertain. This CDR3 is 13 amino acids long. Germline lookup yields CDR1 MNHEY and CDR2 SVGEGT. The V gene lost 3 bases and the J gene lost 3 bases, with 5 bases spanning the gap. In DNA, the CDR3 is TGTGCCAGCAGTTATGCGGACACCGGGGAGCTGTTTTTT. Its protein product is CASSYADTGELFF.

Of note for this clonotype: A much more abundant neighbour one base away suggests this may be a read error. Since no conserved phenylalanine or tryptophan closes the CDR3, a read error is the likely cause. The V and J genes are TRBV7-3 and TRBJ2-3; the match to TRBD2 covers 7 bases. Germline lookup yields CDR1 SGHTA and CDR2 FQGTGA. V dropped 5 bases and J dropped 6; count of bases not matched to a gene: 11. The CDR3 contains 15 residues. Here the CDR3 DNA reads TGTGCCAGCAGCCCTGGGGGGGGAGGGCGGGATACGCAGTATCTT. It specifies CASSPGGGGRDTQYL.

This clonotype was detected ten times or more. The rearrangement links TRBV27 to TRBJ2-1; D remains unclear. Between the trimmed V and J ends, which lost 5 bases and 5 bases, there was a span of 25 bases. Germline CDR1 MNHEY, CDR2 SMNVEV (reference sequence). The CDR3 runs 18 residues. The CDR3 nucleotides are TGTGCCAGCAGTCCTCCTCTCTTGTTACGAAGCTTTAACAATGAGCAGTTCTTC. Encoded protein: CASSPPLLLRSFNNEQFF.